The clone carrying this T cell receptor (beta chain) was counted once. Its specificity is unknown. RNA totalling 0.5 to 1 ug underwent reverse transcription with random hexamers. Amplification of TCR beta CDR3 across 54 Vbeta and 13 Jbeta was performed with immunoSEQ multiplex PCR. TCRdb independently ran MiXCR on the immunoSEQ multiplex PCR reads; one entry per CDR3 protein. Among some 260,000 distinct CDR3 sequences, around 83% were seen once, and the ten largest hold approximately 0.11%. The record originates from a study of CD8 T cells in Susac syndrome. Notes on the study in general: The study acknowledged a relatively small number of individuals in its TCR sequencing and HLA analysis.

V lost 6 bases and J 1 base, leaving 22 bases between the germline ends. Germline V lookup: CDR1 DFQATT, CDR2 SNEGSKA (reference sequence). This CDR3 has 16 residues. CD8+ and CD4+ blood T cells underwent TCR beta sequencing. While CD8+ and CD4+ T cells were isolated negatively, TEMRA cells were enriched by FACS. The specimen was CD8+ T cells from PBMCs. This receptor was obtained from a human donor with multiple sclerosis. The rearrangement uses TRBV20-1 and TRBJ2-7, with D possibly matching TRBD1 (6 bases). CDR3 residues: CSAERSGHQFSYEQYF. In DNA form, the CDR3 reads TGCAGTGCCGAGAGGTCGGGACACCAATTTTCCTACGAGCAGTACTTC.